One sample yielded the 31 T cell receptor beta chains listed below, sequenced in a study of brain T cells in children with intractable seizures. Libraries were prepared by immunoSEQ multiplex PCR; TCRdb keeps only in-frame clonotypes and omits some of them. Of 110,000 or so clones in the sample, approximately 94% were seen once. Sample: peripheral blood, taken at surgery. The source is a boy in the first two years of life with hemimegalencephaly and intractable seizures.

CDR3 nucleotide sequence: TGCAGCGTTGAAGAGGTCTGGGGTCAGCCCCAGCATTTT. Translation: CSVEEVWGQPQHF. V and J are TRBV29-1 and TRBJ1-5; D remains ambiguous. Trimming removed 0 bases at V and 6 bases at J, with 9 bases between. This CDR3 is built from 13 residues. The V gene's germline CDR1 is SQVTM and CDR2 ANQGSEA.

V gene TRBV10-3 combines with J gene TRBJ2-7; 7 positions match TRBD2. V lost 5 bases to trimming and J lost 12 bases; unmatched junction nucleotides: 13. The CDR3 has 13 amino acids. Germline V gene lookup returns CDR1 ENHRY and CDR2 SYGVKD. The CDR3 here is CAISSPGLPRVYF. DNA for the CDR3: TGTGCCATCAGTTCCCCGGGACTACCTCGGGTGTACTTC.

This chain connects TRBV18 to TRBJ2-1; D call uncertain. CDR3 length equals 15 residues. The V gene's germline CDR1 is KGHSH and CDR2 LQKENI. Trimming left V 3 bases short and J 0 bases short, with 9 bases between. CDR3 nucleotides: TGTGCCAGCTCACCCAGTCCCCCCTCCTACAATGAGCAGTTCTTC. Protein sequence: CASSPSPPSYNEQFF.

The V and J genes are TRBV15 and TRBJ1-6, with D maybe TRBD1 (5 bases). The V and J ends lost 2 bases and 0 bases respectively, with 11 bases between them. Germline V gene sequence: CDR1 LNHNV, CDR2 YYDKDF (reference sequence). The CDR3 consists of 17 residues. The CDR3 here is CATSRQVGASYNSPLHF. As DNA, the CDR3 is TGTGCCACCAGCAGACAGGTTGGGGCCTCCTATAATTCACCCCTCCACTTT.

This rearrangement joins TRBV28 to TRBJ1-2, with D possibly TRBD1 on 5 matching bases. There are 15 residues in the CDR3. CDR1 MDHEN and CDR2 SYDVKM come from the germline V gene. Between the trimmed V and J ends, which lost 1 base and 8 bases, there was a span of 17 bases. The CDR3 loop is CASSLSLGGLSGYTF. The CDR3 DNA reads TGTGCCAGCAGTTTATCGCTTGGGGGGTTGAGCGGCTACACCTTC.

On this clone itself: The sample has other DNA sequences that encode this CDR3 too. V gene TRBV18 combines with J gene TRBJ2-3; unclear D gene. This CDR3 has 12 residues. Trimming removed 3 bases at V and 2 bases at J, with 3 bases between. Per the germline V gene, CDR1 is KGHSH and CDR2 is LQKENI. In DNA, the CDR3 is TGTGCCAGCTCACCTACCACAGATACGCAGTATTTT. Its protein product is CASSPTTDTQYF.

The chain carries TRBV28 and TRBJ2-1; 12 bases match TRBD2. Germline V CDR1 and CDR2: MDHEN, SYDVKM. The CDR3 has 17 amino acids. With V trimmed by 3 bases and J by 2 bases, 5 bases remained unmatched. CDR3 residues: CASSLLLAGGAYNEQFF. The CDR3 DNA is TGTGCCAGCAGTTTGCTACTAGCGGGAGGTGCCTACAATGAGCAGTTCTTC.

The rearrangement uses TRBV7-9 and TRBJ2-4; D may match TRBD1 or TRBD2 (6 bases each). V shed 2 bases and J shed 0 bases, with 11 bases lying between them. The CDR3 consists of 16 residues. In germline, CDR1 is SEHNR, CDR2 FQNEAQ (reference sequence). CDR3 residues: CASSLPGALAKNIQYF. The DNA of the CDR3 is TGTGCCAGCAGCTTACCGGGGGCTCTAGCCAAAAACATTCAGTACTTC.

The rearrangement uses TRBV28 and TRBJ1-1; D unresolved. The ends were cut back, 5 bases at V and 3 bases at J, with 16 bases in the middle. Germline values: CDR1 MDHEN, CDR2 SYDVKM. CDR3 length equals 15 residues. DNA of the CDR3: TGTGCCAGCAGTCTCCTCCGGACGGCTGACACTGAAGCTTTCTTT. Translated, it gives CASSLLRTADTEAFF.

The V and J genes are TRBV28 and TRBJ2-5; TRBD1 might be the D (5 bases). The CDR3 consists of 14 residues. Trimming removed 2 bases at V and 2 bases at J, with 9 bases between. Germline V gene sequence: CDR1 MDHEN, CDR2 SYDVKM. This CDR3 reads CASSLRTKQETQYF. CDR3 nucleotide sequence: TGTGCCAGCAGTTTACGGACAAAACAAGAGACCCAGTACTTC.

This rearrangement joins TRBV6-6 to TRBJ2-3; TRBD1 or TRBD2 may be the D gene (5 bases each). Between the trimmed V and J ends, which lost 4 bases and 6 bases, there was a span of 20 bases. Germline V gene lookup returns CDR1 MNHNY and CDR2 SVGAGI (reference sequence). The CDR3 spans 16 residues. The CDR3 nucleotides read TGTGCCAGCAGTTCCCAGGGCGGGCCCCCTCCGGATACGCAGTATTTT. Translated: CASSSQGGPPPDTQYF.

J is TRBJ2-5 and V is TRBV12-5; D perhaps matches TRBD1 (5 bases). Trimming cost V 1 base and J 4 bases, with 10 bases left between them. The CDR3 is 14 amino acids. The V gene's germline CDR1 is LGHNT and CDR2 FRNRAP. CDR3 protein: CASGLGPRGETQYF. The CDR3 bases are TGTGCTAGTGGTTTGGGGCCAAGGGGAGAGACCCAGTACTTC.

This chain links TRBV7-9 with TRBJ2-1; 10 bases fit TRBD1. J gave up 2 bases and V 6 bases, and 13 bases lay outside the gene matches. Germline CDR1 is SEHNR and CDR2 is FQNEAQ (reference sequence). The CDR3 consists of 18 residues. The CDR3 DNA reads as TGTGCCAGCAGTCCTCCGGGACAGGGGTCCTCCCCCTACAATGAGCAGTTCTTC. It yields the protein CASSPPGQGSSPYNEQFF.

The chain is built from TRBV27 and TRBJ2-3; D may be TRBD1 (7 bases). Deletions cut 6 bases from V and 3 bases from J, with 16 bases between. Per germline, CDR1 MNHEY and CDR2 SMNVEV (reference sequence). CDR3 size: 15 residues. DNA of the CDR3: TGTGCCAGCAGCAAAGCAGGGGGGAGGACAGATACGCAGTATTTT. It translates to CASSKAGGRTDTQYF.

The CDR3 sequence is CASRPTGESYEQYF. The DNA for the CDR3 is TGTGCCAGCAGGCCCACAGGGGAGTCCTACGAGCAGTACTTC. The chain joins TRBV6-5 to TRBJ2-7, with 7 bases identical to TRBD1. V gave up 6 bases and J gave up 1 base; unmatched junction bases: 6. The CDR3 is made up of 14 amino acids. Per the germline V gene, CDR1 is MNHEY and CDR2 is SVGAGI.

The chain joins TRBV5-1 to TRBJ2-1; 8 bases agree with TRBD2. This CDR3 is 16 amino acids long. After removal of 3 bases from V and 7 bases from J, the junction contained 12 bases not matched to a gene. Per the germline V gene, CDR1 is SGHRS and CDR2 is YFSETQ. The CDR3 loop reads CASSSPKAGEGNEQFF. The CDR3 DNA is TGCGCCAGCAGCTCCCCTAAAGCGGGAGAGGGAAATGAGCAGTTCTTC.

This CDR3 is CASSLTVSGNIQYF. DNA for the CDR3: TGTGCCAGCAGCTTAACGGTGTCCGGGAACATTCAGTACTTC. V usage is TRBV28 and J usage is TRBJ2-4; D call uncertain. The V and J ends lost 6 bases and 7 bases respectively, with 16 bases between them. Germline V gene data show CDR1 as MDHEN and CDR2 as SYDVKM. The CDR3 spans 14 residues.

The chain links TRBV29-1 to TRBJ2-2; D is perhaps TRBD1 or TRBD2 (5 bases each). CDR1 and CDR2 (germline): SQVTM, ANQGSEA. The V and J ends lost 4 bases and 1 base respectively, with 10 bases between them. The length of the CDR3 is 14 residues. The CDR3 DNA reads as TGCAGCGTTGCACGGGACCTGAACACCGGGGAGCTGTTTTTT. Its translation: CSVARDLNTGELFF.

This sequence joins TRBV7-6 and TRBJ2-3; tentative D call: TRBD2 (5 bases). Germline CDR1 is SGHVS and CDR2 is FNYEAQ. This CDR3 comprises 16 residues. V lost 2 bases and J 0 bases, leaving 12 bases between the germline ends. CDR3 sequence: CASSLSAAPSTDTQYF. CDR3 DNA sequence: TGTGCCAGCAGCTTATCAGCGGCCCCGAGCACAGATACGCAGTATTTT. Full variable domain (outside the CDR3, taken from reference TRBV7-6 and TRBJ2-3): GAGVSQSPRYKVTKRGQDVALRCDPISGHVSLYWYRQALGQGPEFLTYFNYEAQQDKSGLPNDRFSAERPEGSISTLTIQRTEQRDSAMYRCASSLSAAPSTDTQYFGPGTRLTVL.

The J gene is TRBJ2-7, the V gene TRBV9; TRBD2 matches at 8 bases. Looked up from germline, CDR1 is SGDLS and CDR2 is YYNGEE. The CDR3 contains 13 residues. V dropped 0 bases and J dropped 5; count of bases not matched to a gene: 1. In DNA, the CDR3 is TGTGCCAGCAGCGTAGACGGGGGGGACGAGCAGTACTTC. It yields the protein CASSVDGGDEQYF.

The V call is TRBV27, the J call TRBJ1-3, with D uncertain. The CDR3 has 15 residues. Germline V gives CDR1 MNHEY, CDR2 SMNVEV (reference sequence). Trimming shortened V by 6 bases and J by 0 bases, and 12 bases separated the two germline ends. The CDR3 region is CASSAAGGSGNTIYF. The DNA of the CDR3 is TGTGCCAGCAGCGCCGCCGGTGGCTCTGGAAACACCATATATTTT.

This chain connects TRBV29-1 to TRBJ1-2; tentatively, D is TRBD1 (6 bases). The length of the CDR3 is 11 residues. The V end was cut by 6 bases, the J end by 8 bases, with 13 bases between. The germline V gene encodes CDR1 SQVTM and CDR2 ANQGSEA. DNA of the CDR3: TGCAGCGTCGTAACAGGGACGGGCTACACCTTC. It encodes CSVVTGTGYTF.

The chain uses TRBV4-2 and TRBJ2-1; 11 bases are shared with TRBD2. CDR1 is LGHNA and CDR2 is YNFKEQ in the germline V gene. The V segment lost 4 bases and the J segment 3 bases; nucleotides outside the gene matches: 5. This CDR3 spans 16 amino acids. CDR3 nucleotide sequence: TGTGCCAGCAGCCCGGTACTAGCGGGGGACTACAATGAGCAGTTCTTC. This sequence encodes CASSPVLAGDYNEQFF.

The CDR3 DNA reads TGTGCCAGCAGTTTTATAGCGGAGACGAGCACAGATACGCAGTATTTT. Its protein product is CASSFIAETSTDTQYF. The V call is TRBV6-5, the J call TRBJ2-3, with D perhaps matching TRBD2 (6 bases). V dropped 4 bases and J dropped 0 bases, with 14 bases sitting between them. The CDR3 has 16 residues. The germline V gene has CDR1 MNHEY and CDR2 SVGAGI.

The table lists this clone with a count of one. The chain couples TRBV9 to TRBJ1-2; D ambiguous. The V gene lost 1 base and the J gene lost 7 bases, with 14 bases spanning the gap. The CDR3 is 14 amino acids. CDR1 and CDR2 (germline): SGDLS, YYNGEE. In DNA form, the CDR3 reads TGTGCCAGCAGCGTACTAGAGGGTTGGGGTGGCTACACCTTC. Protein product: CASSVLEGWGGYTF.

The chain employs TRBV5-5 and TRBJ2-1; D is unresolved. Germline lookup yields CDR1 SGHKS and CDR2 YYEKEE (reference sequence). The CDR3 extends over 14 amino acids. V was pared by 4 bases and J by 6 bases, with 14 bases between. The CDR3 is CASSLAWTTNEQFF. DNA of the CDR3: TGTGCCAGCAGCCTGGCATGGACCACCAATGAGCAGTTCTTC.

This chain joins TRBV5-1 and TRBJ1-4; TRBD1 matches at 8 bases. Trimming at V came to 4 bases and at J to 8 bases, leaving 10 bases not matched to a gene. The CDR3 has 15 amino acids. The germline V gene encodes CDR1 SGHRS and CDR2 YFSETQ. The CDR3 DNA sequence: TGCGCCAGCAGCCCCGGGGACAGGAATTCCGAAAAACTGTTTTTT. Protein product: CASSPGDRNSEKLFF.

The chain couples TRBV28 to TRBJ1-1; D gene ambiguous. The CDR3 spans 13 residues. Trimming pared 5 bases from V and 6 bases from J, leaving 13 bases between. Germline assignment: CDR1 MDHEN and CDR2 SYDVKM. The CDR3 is CASSAGPGAEAFF. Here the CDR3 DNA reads TGTGCCAGCAGTGCCGGCCCCGGGGCTGAAGCTTTCTTT. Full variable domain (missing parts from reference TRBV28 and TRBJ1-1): DVKVTQSSRYLVKRTGEKVFLECVQDMDHENMFWYRQDPGLGLRLIYFSYDVKMKEKGDIPEGYSVSREKKERFSLILESASTNQTSMYLCASSAGPGAEAFFGQGTRLTVV.

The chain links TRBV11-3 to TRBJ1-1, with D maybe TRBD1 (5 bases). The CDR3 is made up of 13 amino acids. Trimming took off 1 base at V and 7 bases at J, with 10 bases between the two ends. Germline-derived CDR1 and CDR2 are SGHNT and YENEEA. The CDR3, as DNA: TGTGCCAGCAGCTTAGGCAGGGCTGGTGAAGCTTTCTTT. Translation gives CASSLGRAGEAFF.

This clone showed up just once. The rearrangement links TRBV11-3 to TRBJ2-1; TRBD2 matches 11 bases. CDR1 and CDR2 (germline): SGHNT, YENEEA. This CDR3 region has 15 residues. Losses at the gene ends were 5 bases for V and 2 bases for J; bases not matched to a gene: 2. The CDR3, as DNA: TGTGCCAGCAGCACTAGCGGGAGACCCTACAATGAGCAGTTCTTC. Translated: CASSTSGRPYNEQFF.

CDR3 in amino acids: CASSWDREETQYF. The CDR3 nucleotides read TGTGCCAGCAGTTGGGACAGGGAGGAGACCCAGTACTTC. The chain links TRBV2 to TRBJ2-5, with 9 nucleotides matching TRBD1. With V trimmed by 5 bases and J by 5 bases, 3 bases remained unmatched. The CDR3 consists of 13 residues. Germline values: CDR1 SNHLY, CDR2 FYNNEI. Combining the CDR3 with reference TRBV2 and TRBJ2-5 gives the whole variable domain EPEVTQTPSHQVTQMGQEVILRCVPISNHLYFYWYRQILGQKVEFLVSFYNNEISEKSEIFDDQFSVERPDGSNFTLKIRSTKLEDSAMYFCASSWDREETQYFGPGTRLLVL.